This T cell receptor (beta chain) was identified in a study of CD8+ T cells in alopecia areata. Looking at the study overall: Severity was scored as percentage of affected scalp area in treated patients. Study findings and constraints: Scalp clonality, along with expanded CD8+ clones among the top 100, was significantly decreased by tofacitinib. Baseline CD8+ expansion's link to response remains uncertain, as there was one nonresponder.

Following extraction, RNA underwent reverse transcription to cDNA, which served as the sequencing template. Sequencing used immunoSEQ multiplex PCR; TCRdb keeps in-frame clones, though not all of them. The table records roughly 120,000 clones, around three fifths of them present only once. With respect to this clone: Its target is not known.

Treatment denoted: oral pan-JAK inhibitor, 5-10 mg twice daily. The V gene's germline CDR1 is SGHTA and CDR2 FQGNSA. The junction had 4 bases not matched to a gene; V was cut back by 5 bases and J by 4 bases. This CDR3 region has 13 residues. The chain is built from TRBV7-2 and TRBJ1-1; 7 bases agree with TRBD1. The TCR sequence derives from a human donor with alopecia areata. The starting material was CD4+ T cells sorted from blood, obtained at week 24, from a patient treated with tofacitinib. The DNA of the CDR3 is TGTGCCAGCAGCGACAGGGTGGGCACTGAAGCTTTCTTT. Protein: CASSDRVGTEAFF.